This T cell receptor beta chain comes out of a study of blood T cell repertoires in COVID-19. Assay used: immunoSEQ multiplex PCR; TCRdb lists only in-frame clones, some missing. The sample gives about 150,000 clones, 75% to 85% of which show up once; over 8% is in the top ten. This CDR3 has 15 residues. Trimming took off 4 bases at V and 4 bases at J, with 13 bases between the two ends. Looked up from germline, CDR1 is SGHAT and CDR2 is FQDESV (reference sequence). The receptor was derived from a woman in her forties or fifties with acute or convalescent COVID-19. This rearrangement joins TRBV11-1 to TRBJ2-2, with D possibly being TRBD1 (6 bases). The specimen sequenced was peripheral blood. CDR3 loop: CASSSVTGPTGELFF. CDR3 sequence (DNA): TGTGCCAGCAGCTCAGTGACAGGACCCACCGGGGAGCTGTTTTTT.